A single sample is the source of the 24 T cell receptor beta chains below, sequenced in a study of read filtering for tumor transcriptome and immune sequencing. This library used approximately 390 ng RNA and molecular barcoded adaptors spanning alpha/delta and beta/gamma chains. TCRdb used MiXCR to reprocess the reads, holding one entry per CDR3 protein. The sample yields under 60,000 distinct CDR3 sequences, 15% to 20% seen once. The sequenced sample was a population of CD138-negative cells sorted from bone marrow. The receptors derive from a donor at least 40 years old with multiple myeloma.

This clonotype showed up many times. This sequence joins TRBV6-5 and TRBJ2-1, with D perhaps matching TRBD1 or TRBD2 (6 bases each). In germline, CDR1 is MNHEY, CDR2 SVGAGI. Trimming took off 3 bases at V and 10 bases at J, with 10 bases between the two ends. CDR3 length: 12 amino acids. In DNA, the CDR3 is TGTGCCAGCAGTTATCGGAGGGGGGAGCAGTTCTTC. It specifies CASSYRRGEQFF.

This chain uses TRBV10-3 with TRBJ2-2; D could derive from TRBD1 or TRBD2 (5 bases each). The CDR3 extends over 14 amino acids. The V gene's germline CDR1 is ENHRY and CDR2 SYGVKD. V lost 8 bases and J 6 bases, leaving 16 bases between the germline ends. The CDR3 DNA follows: TGTGCCATCGGGGACCCACGAAGCGCCGGGGAGCTGTTTTTT. This gives the protein CAIGDPRSAGELFF.

Comment on this clonotype: This may be a read error: a much more frequent sequence differs by one nucleotide. V gene TRBV7-9 combines with J gene TRBJ2-7; 8 positions agree with TRBD1. The CDR3 sequence is 16 residues long. V was clipped by 0 bases and J by 5 bases; unmatched bases: 9. Germline CDR1 and CDR2: SEHNR and FQNEAQ (reference sequence). The CDR3 is CASSLATSGGVHEQYF. In nucleotides, the CDR3 is TGTGCCAGCAGCTTAGCGACGTCAGGGGGCGTCCACGAGCAGTACTTC.

Here the CDR3 DNA reads TGCAGTGCTAGATATGGGGGCAGGTACGAGCAGTACTTC. Amino acid sequence: CSARYGGRYEQYF. The gene calls are TRBV20-1 and TRBJ2-7; maybe TRBD1 (6 bases). Germline CDR1 and CDR2: DFQATT and SNEGSKA (reference sequence). V dropped 2 bases and J dropped 4 bases, with 12 bases sitting between them. The CDR3 is 13 residues long.

This clonotype has at least ten counts. The chain uses TRBV10-3 and TRBJ2-7; 10 bases are a match to TRBD2. Trimming cost V 2 bases and J 6 bases; bases outside gene matches: 4. Germline V gene sequence: CDR1 ENHRY, CDR2 SYGVKD. The CDR3 is made up of 14 amino acids. This chain's CDR3 is CAISEIAGGVEQYF. The CDR3 DNA sequence: TGTGCCATCAGTGAGATAGCGGGAGGCGTCGAGCAGTACTTC.

The chain joins TRBV7-2 to TRBJ2-5; the match to TRBD2 covers 10 bases. The germline V gene encodes CDR1 SGHTA and CDR2 FQGNSA. The trim removed 5 bases at V and 2 bases at J, leaving 11 bases unmatched. This CDR3 is built from 17 residues. Here the CDR3 DNA reads TGTGCCAGCAGCCACGGACTAGCGGAGCCCCCACAAGAGACCCAGTACTTC. It encodes CASSHGLAEPPQETQYF.

This clonotype has a count of ten or more. V gene TRBV5-1 combines with J gene TRBJ1-1, with D unclear. CDR3 length equals 14 residues. CDR1 SGHRS and CDR2 YFSETQ come from the germline V gene. V was cut by 4 bases and J by 3 bases, with 13 bases left in between. CDR3 amino acids: CASSPLSGDTEAFF. The CDR3 coding sequence is TGCGCCAGCAGCCCCTTATCGGGAGACACTGAAGCTTTCTTT.

This clonotype was seen repeatedly, ten times or more. This sequence joins TRBV11-3 and TRBJ1-1; D possibly corresponds to TRBD1 (5 bases). The CDR3 spans 12 residues. Trimming took 5 bases from V and 8 from J, leaving 12 bases between them. In germline, CDR1 is SGHNT, CDR2 YENEEA. The CDR3 DNA sequence: TGTGCCAGCAGCCCGGGAGGGGTCGAAGCTTTCTTT. This codes for CASSPGGVEAFF.

To note about this clonotype: A far bigger clonotype differs at one base, so this is likely a read error. The chain links TRBV29-1 to TRBJ1-4, with D possibly being TRBD1 (6 bases). The CDR3 is 14 amino acids. Germline CDR1 and CDR2: SQVTM and ANQGSEA. The CDR3 DNA follows: TGCAGCGTAGGGGCCCTTACAGGGCAGGGTACGCTGTATTTT. This encodes CSVGALTGQGTLYF.

This clonotype was seen repeatedly, ten times or more. The chain recombines TRBV18 with TRBJ2-7, with TRBD1 identical over 10 bases. The germline V gene has CDR1 KGHSH and CDR2 LQKENI. With V trimmed by 3 bases and J by 0 bases, 2 bases remained unmatched. The CDR3 covers 15 residues. CDR3 DNA sequence: TGTGCCAGCTCACCGGGGACAGGGGTCTCCTACGAGCAGTACTTC. Protein product: CASSPGTGVSYEQYF.

This clonotype appeared many times. The chain uses TRBV29-1 and TRBJ1-1; no clear D gene. The V gene's germline CDR1 is SQVTM and CDR2 ANQGSEA. Trimming removed 5 bases at V and 3 bases at J, with 7 bases between. The CDR3 is 11 amino acids. The CDR3 DNA is TGCAGCGTTCAGGTTTACACTGAAGCTTTCTTT. Its translation: CSVQVYTEAFF.

This clonotype was counted many times. The chain recombines TRBV6-2 or TRBV6-3 with TRBJ2-3; the D gene is possibly TRBD1 (6 bases). CDR1 MNHEY and CDR2 SVGEGT come from the germline V gene. V gave up 2 bases and J gave up 4 bases, with 10 bases separating them. The CDR3 contains 14 residues. CDR3 region: CASSYRPGADTQYF. CDR3 in DNA: TGTGCCAGCAGTTACCGGCCAGGGGCAGATACGCAGTATTTT.

Relative to its sample, this clonotype is medium-sized. The chain employs TRBV27 and TRBJ2-1; D unresolved. This CDR3 is built from 10 residues. Germline V gene sequence: CDR1 MNHEY, CDR2 SMNVEV (reference sequence). V shed 8 bases and J shed 4 bases, with 3 bases lying between them. The CDR3 reads CASGYNEQFF. The CDR3 region has the DNA TGTGCCAGCGGATACAATGAGCAGTTCTTC.

This clonotype was recorded at least ten times. The chain couples TRBV6-5 to TRBJ2-2; possibly TRBD1 for D (6 bases). The CDR3 loop spans 14 amino acids. V lost 6 bases and J lost 7, with 15 bases in between. From germline, CDR1 is MNHEY and CDR2 SVGAGI. CDR3 amino acids: CASRPRGAGGELFF. The CDR3 region has the DNA TGTGCCAGCAGACCCAGGGGCGCCGGCGGGGAGCTGTTTTTT.

This clonotype was counted at least ten times. J is TRBJ1-5 and V is TRBV19, with TRBD1 matching 12 bases. Germline V gene lookup returns CDR1 LNHDA and CDR2 SQIVND (reference sequence). Germline trimming cut 8 bases from V and 7 bases from J; bases unmatched to any gene: 9. CDR3 length: 15 residues. The CDR3, as DNA: TGTGCCAGTTGGGACAGGGGGCGGGGAAGACAGCCCCAGCATTTT. It is translated as CASWDRGRGRQPQHF.

Turning to this clonotype: A much larger clone lies one base from this, so it may be a read error. This chain uses TRBV20-1 with TRBJ2-2; 10 bases are a match to TRBD1. The CDR3 is 17 residues long. CDR1 is DFQATT, CDR2 SNEGSKA, per germline (reference sequence). With V trimmed by 1 base and J by 6 bases, 11 bases remained unmatched. CDR3 loop: CSARGMTGQGISGELFF. The CDR3 nucleotides are TGCAGTGCTAGAGGTATGACGGGACAGGGGATATCCGGGGAGCTGTTTTTT.

This clonotype appeared many times. V usage is TRBV20-1 and J usage is TRBJ2-3, with 8 bases identical to TRBD1. The CDR3 extends over 15 amino acids. V trimming: 1 base; J trimming: 1 base; junction bases outside the gene matches: 4. CDR1 DFQATT and CDR2 SNEGSKA come from the germline V gene (reference sequence). The CDR3 coding sequence is TGCAGTGCTAGAGCTTTGACAGGGGGCACAGATACGCAGTATTTT. Translated: CSARALTGGTDTQYF.

With regard to this clonotype: Mismatch with germline at one junction end may stem from a read error. CDR3 in DNA: TGCAGTGTTGATTTAGCGGGAGTCGGAAGCTCCTACAATGAGCAGCTCTTC. Protein: CSVDLAGVGSSYNEQLF. This chain links TRBV29-1 with TRBJ2-1; TRBD2 matches 9 bases. This CDR3 spans 17 amino acids. CDR1 is SQVTM and CDR2 is ANQGSEA in the germline V gene.

This clonotype has ten or more counts. V and J are TRBV27 and TRBJ2-5; 9 bases are a match to TRBD2. The CDR3 has 17 residues. Germline V gene data show CDR1 as MNHEY and CDR2 as SMNVEV (reference sequence). V dropped 3 bases and J dropped 4; count of bases not matched to a gene: 12. The CDR3 reads CASSFGSGRASRETQYF. The CDR3 DNA reads as TGTGCCAGCAGTTTTGGTAGCGGGAGAGCATCGAGAGAGACCCAGTACTTC.

In its sample, this clonotype was seen many times. The J gene is TRBJ2-7, the V gene TRBV15; D might be TRBD2 (5 bases). There are 13 residues in the CDR3. Germline V gene data show CDR1 as LNHNV and CDR2 as YYDKDF (reference sequence). V was shortened by 1 base and J by 3 bases, with 7 bases between the two germline ends. The CDR3 nucleotides read TGTGCCACCAGCAGAGGAGGGATCTACGAGCAGTACTTC. Protein product: CATSRGGIYEQYF. Filled out from reference TRBV15 and TRBJ2-7, the complete variable domain reads DAMVIQNPRYQVTQFGKPVTLSCSQTLNHNVMYWYQQKSSQAPKLLFHYYDKDFNNEADTPDNFQSRRPNTSFCFLDIRSPGLGDTAMYLCATSRGGIYEQYFGPGTRLTVT.

This clonotype showed up just a few times. A much larger clonotype is one base distant, so this may be a read error. This chain links TRBV6-6 with TRBJ2-1, with a tentative D call TRBD2 (5 bases). CDR1 is MNHNY and CDR2 is SVGAGI in the germline V gene (reference sequence). Trimming took 6 bases from V and 0 from J, leaving 12 bases between them. The CDR3 contains 15 residues. The DNA for the CDR3 is TGTGCCAGCAGCGAGGTCCGGGGCTCCTACAATGAGCAGTTCTTC. As protein: CASSEVRGSYNEQFF.

This clonotype was counted ten times or more. V usage is TRBV7-9 and J usage is TRBJ1-1, with D unclear. The ends were cut back, 6 bases at V and 5 bases at J, with 13 bases in the middle. Per germline, CDR1 SEHNR and CDR2 FQNEAQ (reference sequence). CDR3 length: 13 residues. As DNA, the CDR3 is TGTGCCAGCAGGAGGGCCCTGGGGACTGAAGCTTTCTTT. Protein sequence: CASRRALGTEAFF.

This clonotype was seen ten or more times. This chain links TRBV12-3 or TRBV12-4 with TRBJ1-6, with 7 bases aligning to TRBD1. V dropped 6 bases and J dropped 12; count of bases not matched to a gene: 17. This CDR3 has 16 amino acids. The CDR3 region has the DNA TGTGCCAGCAGCCCATATCAGTCCGGGACAGCGGTACCCCTCCACTTT. It is translated as CASSPYQSGTAVPLHF.

This clonotype has ten or more counts. The chain joins TRBV27 to TRBJ1-1; D unclear. The CDR3 length is 14 residues. The germline gives CDR1 MNHEY, CDR2 SMNVEV (reference sequence). The germline V and J ends were trimmed by 0 bases and 1 base, with 6 bases remaining between them. CDR3 residues: CASSLSAKNTEAFF. The CDR3 DNA reads as TGTGCCAGCAGTTTATCCGCCAAGAACACTGAAGCTTTCTTT.